This entry lists 29 T cell receptor beta chains sequenced from one sample in a study of identical twins. TCRdb ran MiXCR on the 5' RACE reads and lists one entry per CDR3 protein. Of a few hundred thousand distinct CDR3 sequences in the sample, 8.5% to 10% were seen once. Specimen: naive T cells sorted from blood. The receptors were gathered from a woman in her forties or fifties in good health.

Only a few counts were recorded for this clonotype. The J gene is TRBJ1-5, the V gene TRBV5-6; D is uncertain. CDR1 is SGHDT and CDR2 is YYEEEE in the germline V gene. This CDR3 is 17 amino acids long. Trimming removed 3 bases from V and 0 bases from J, with 16 bases in between. CDR3 in amino acids: CASSSGLFSSSNQPQHF. In nucleotides, the CDR3 is TGTGCCAGCAGCTCTGGACTCTTTTCAAGTAGCAATCAGCCCCAGCATTTT.

This clonotype was counted between two and nine times. CDR3 sequence (DNA): TGCGCCAGCAGCTCAACTTTCGTCTCCTACAATGAGCAGTTCTTC. This codes for CASSSTFVSYNEQFF. The chain couples TRBV5-1 to TRBJ2-1, with D hard to call. CDR1 is SGHRS, CDR2 YFSETQ, per germline. The V and J ends lost 3 bases and 0 bases respectively, with 10 bases between them. CDR3 length equals 15 residues.

The rearrangement uses TRBV20-1 and TRBJ2-1, with 13 bases that match TRBD2. Germline V gives CDR1 DFQATT, CDR2 SNEGSKA (reference sequence). V lost 6 bases to trimming and J lost 7 bases; unmatched junction nucleotides: 6. CDR3 size: 14 residues. The CDR3 coding sequence is TGCAGTGCCAAACCGGGACTAGCGGGAAATGAGCAGTTCTTC. Encoded protein: CSAKPGLAGNEQFF.

Ten or more counts support this clonotype. The chain recombines TRBV12-3 or TRBV12-4 with TRBJ1-1; TRBD1 might be the D (6 bases). V was pared by 5 bases and J by 11 bases, with 18 bases between. This CDR3 has 13 residues. CDR3 residues: CASSPVPRGTAFF. In nucleotides, the CDR3 is TGTGCCAGCAGTCCCGTTCCCAGGGGCACTGCTTTCTTT.

V gene TRBV7-6 combines with J gene TRBJ2-3; 7 nucleotides agree with TRBD2. Germline V CDR1 and CDR2: SGHVS, FNYEAQ. The CDR3 consists of 17 residues. V gave up 3 bases and J gave up 0 bases; unmatched junction bases: 9. CDR3 sequence reads: CASSLSSGSASTDTQYF. The CDR3 region has the DNA TGTGCCAGCAGCTTGAGTAGCGGGTCCGCTAGCACAGATACGCAGTATTTT.

This clonotype was observed a few times. The rearrangement links TRBV20-1 to TRBJ2-5; maybe TRBD2 (6 bases). In germline, CDR1 is DFQATT, CDR2 SNEGSKA (reference sequence). V lost 0 bases to trimming and J lost 5 bases, with 10 bases between them. The CDR3 runs to 13 residues. The CDR3 here is CSARDWGDETQYF. In DNA form, the CDR3 reads TGCAGTGCTAGAGATTGGGGGGACGAGACCCAGTACTTC.

This clonotype was detected many times. The gene calls are TRBV7-9 and TRBJ2-7, with D perhaps TRBD1 (6 bases). This CDR3 has 11 amino acids. V dropped 5 bases and J dropped 7 bases, with 9 bases sitting between them. Germline V gene data show CDR1 as SEHNR and CDR2 as FQNEAQ (reference sequence). The DNA of the CDR3 is TGTGCCAGCAGCATAGGACAGGAGCAGTACTTC. The encoded protein is CASSIGQEQYF.

For the CDR3, the DNA is TGTGCCAGCAGCTTAGCCCGACTAGGCGGTCGTGAGCAGTTCTTC. Encoded protein: CASSLARLGGREQFF. The rearrangement uses TRBV7-9 and TRBJ2-1; a possible D gene is TRBD2 (6 bases). Trimming cost V 0 bases and J 9 bases, with 15 bases left between them. Germline CDR1 reads SEHNR; CDR2 reads FQNEAQ (reference sequence). The CDR3 covers 15 residues.

The chain couples TRBV29-1 to TRBJ2-3; TRBD2 aligns across 7 bases. This CDR3 is built from 14 residues. Germline trimming cut 3 bases from V and 3 bases from J; bases unmatched to any gene: 6. Germline V gene data show CDR1 as SQVTM and CDR2 as ANQGSEA. The CDR3 nucleotides read TGCAGCGTTGACGAAGCGGGGAGTACAGATACGCAGTATTTT. Amino acids: CSVDEAGSTDTQYF.

This clonotype was detected many times. This chain links TRBV20-1 with TRBJ2-1, with a weak D call TRBD2 (6 bases). Deletions cut 5 bases from V and 7 bases from J, with 18 bases between. CDR1 and CDR2 (germline): DFQATT, SNEGSKA (reference sequence). The CDR3 is 14 residues long. CDR3 sequence: CSARMGLAKNEQFF. CDR3 coding DNA: TGCAGTGCTCGGATGGGGCTAGCGAAAAATGAGCAGTTCTTC.

V gene TRBV6-1 combines with J gene TRBJ2-3, with D perhaps given as TRBD1 or TRBD2 (6 bases each). There are 13 residues in the CDR3. Trimming cost V 8 bases and J 4 bases, with 13 bases left between them. CDR1 and CDR2 (germline): MNHNS, SASEGT. CDR3 residues: CASQGTWPDTQYF. Written as DNA, the CDR3 is TGTGCCAGCCAGGGGACTTGGCCAGATACGCAGTATTTT.

This clonotype was observed a few times. The CDR3 DNA reads TGTGCTAGTGGTCTCGGACGCGGTCGGGAGACCCAGTACTTC. Its protein product is CASGLGRGRETQYF. The rearrangement joins TRBV12-5 to TRBJ2-5; D not resolved. Germline CDR1 and CDR2: LGHNT and FRNRAP. V lost 5 bases and J lost 5, with 15 bases in between. The CDR3 covers 14 residues.

Only a few counts were recorded for this clonotype. This chain connects TRBV19 to TRBJ2-3; 10 nucleotides match TRBD2. Germline assignment: CDR1 LNHDA and CDR2 SQIVND (reference sequence). The V and J ends lost 4 bases and 1 base, in that order; junction bases with no gene match: 8. The CDR3 is 17 residues long. CDR3: CASSSPSGRVGTDTQYF. The CDR3 nucleotides read TGTGCCAGTAGTAGTCCTAGCGGGAGAGTCGGCACAGATACGCAGTATTTT.

This clonotype was recorded at least ten times. This chain connects TRBV12-3 or TRBV12-4 to TRBJ2-7; TRBD2 aligns across 15 bases. The CDR3 is made up of 18 amino acids. The V and J ends lost 5 bases and 2 bases, in that order; junction bases with no gene match: 10. CDR3 sequence reads: CASSGTGTSGRIAYEQYF. CDR3 DNA: TGTGCCAGCAGTGGGACCGGGACTAGCGGGAGGATCGCCTACGAGCAGTACTTC.

This clonotype has a count of ten or more. The chain couples TRBV20-1 to TRBJ1-1; TRBD1 is a possible D gene (5 bases). With 1 base removed from V and 6 bases from J, the gap between germline ends came to 30 bases. Germline-derived CDR1 and CDR2 are DFQATT and SNEGSKA (reference sequence). This CDR3 is built from 19 residues. This CDR3 reads CSARVSTGKQGRRDAEAFF. Written as DNA, the CDR3 is TGCAGTGCTAGAGTGAGTACAGGAAAGCAGGGTCGACGGGACGCTGAAGCTTTCTTT.

This clonotype was observed at least ten times. This rearrangement joins TRBV4-2 to TRBJ2-5, with D unresolved. Germline V lookup: CDR1 LGHNA, CDR2 YNFKEQ. Trimming cost V 0 bases and J 5 bases, with 10 bases left between them. This CDR3 is 14 amino acids long. In nucleotides, the CDR3 is TGTGCCAGCAGCCAAGACTCGACACCGGAGACCCAGTACTTC. Protein: CASSQDSTPETQYF.

This clonotype has more than one count but fewer than ten. This chain joins TRBV12-3 or TRBV12-4 and TRBJ2-7, with D hard to call. The CDR3 loop spans 13 amino acids. Trimming shortened V by 5 bases and J by 2 bases, and 10 bases separated the two germline ends. The CDR3 spells CASSRQITYEQYF. In DNA, the CDR3 is TGTGCCAGCAGTCGCCAAATCACCTACGAGCAGTACTTC.

This clonotype was seen many times. The chain's CDR3 is CASRQWDRLNTEAFF. The CDR3 nucleotides read TGTGCCAGCAGACAGTGGGACAGGCTGAACACTGAAGCTTTCTTT. The V call is TRBV12-3 or TRBV12-4, the J call TRBJ1-1; 8 nucleotides align to TRBD1. V lost 6 bases to trimming and J lost 0 bases; unmatched junction nucleotides: 6. This CDR3 contains 15 residues.

This clonotype was counted between two and nine times. The chain uses TRBV5-1 and TRBJ1-2; weak D call: TRBD1 (5 bases). This CDR3 spans 14 amino acids. Germline V gene data show CDR1 as SGHRS and CDR2 as YFSETQ. The V end lost 5 bases, the J end lost 1 base, and 12 bases lay between the germline ends. The CDR3 DNA sequence: TGCGCCAGCAGTCAGACAGCGGATAACTATGGCTACACCTTC. This gives the protein CASSQTADNYGYTF.

This clonotype appeared a few times. This chain connects TRBV29-1 to TRBJ2-3, with D unresolved. V lost 7 bases, J lost 2 bases, and 7 bases lay in between. CDR3 length equals 11 residues. The germline V gene encodes CDR1 SQVTM and CDR2 ANQGSEA. The CDR3 DNA is TGCAGCGCCGGCCACACAGATACGCAGTATTTT. This codes for CSAGHTDTQYF.

This clonotype was recorded many times. CDR3 DNA: TGTGCCACCAGTGATGCGGGGACCCAGCCCCAGCATTTT. This translates into CATSDAGTQPQHF. The chain carries TRBV24-1 and TRBJ1-5; possible D gene TRBD1, 5 bases. Germline-derived CDR1 and CDR2 are KGHDR and SFDVKD. V was trimmed by 3 bases and J by 7 bases, leaving 9 bases between them. This CDR3 is 13 amino acids long.

This clonotype was observed a handful of times. V and J are TRBV6-5 and TRBJ2-1; a possible D gene is TRBD1 (6 bases). The CDR3 is 16 residues long. V lost 6 bases, J lost 6 bases, and 21 bases lay in between. Germline V gene lookup returns CDR1 MNHEY and CDR2 SVGAGI. The CDR3 coding sequence is TGTGCCAGCAGCCTCTGGACAGCCCGGCCTGGCAATGAGCAGTTCTTC. Translated: CASSLWTARPGNEQFF.

In its sample, this clonotype was seen a few times. The V call is TRBV3-1, the J call TRBJ1-1; 7 bases are a match to TRBD1. Germline CDR1 LGHDT, CDR2 YNNKEL (reference sequence). The V segment lost 4 bases and the J segment 7 bases; nucleotides outside the gene matches: 6. The CDR3 has 13 amino acids. Here the CDR3 reads CASSPGTVGEAFF. CDR3 nucleotide sequence: TGTGCCAGCAGCCCGGGGACAGTCGGTGAAGCTTTCTTT.

This clonotype occurred many times. The chain recombines TRBV12-3 or TRBV12-4 with TRBJ1-2; perhaps TRBD1 as D (6 bases). V was cut by 5 bases and J by 8 bases, with 18 bases left in between. There are 14 residues in the CDR3. As DNA, the CDR3 is TGTGCCAGCAGTGGGCAGGGGATATTGAAAGGCTACACCTTC. Its protein product is CASSGQGILKGYTF.

The chain has TRBV2 and TRBJ2-2; a possible D gene is TRBD2 (5 bases). V lost 4 bases, J lost 4 bases, and 10 bases lay in between. CDR3 length: 14 residues. CDR1 and CDR2 (germline): SNHLY, FYNNEI. In nucleotides, the CDR3 is TGTGCCAGCAGTGGTCAGGCGGGCACCGGGGAGCTGTTTTTT. Translating it yields CASSGQAGTGELFF.

The chain joins TRBV30 to TRBJ2-5; TRBD1 matches 9 bases. Germline V gives CDR1 GTSNPN, CDR2 SVGIG (reference sequence). The CDR3 runs to 14 residues. The trim removed 1 base at V and 7 bases at J, leaving 7 bases unmatched. The CDR3 spells CAWSETGGVGTQYF. The CDR3 bases are TGTGCCTGGAGTGAGACAGGGGGGGTGGGGACCCAGTACTTC.

The chain employs TRBV12-3 or TRBV12-4 and TRBJ1-1; D unclear. The CDR3 sequence is 14 residues long. The germline V and J ends were trimmed by 5 bases and 2 bases, with 12 bases remaining between them. CDR3 DNA: TGTGCCAGCAGTGGGCGGAGGGAAAACACTGAAGCTTTCTTT. Residues: CASSGRRENTEAFF.

The V gene is TRBV18, the J gene TRBJ1-5; D perhaps matches TRBD1 (5 bases). Trimming stripped 2 bases from V and 4 bases from J, with 9 bases between. This CDR3 spans 14 amino acids. The germline V gene encodes CDR1 KGHSH and CDR2 LQKENI. The CDR3 DNA follows: TGTGCCAGCTCACCAGGGGCACCAAATCAGCCCCAGCATTTT. It translates to CASSPGAPNQPQHF. The whole variable domain, filled in from reference TRBV18 and TRBJ1-5, reads NAGVMQNPRHLVRRRGQEARLRCSPMKGHSHVYWYRQLPEEGLKFMVYLQKENIIDESGMPKERFSAEFPKEGPSILRIQQVVRGDSAAYFCASSPGAPNQPQHFGDGTRLSIL.

In this sample, this clonotype turned up many times. This chain joins TRBV4-1 and TRBJ2-1; possibly TRBD1 or TRBD2 for D (7 bases each). This CDR3 region has 16 residues. Trimming removed 0 bases at V and 2 bases at J, with 11 bases between. From germline, CDR1 is MGHRA and CDR2 YSYEKL. The DNA of the CDR3 is TGCGCCAGCAGCCAAGACAGGGGGACTACCTACAATGAGCAGTTCTTC. Its translation is CASSQDRGTTYNEQFF.